This T cell receptor beta chain appears in the sequencing data of a study of blood T cells in healthy people across ages. Study conclusions and caveats: Older age coincided with a roughly linear decline in TCR beta diversity per million T cells. CMV infection status of these donors was not known.

Russia was home to the donors, healthy Caucasian individuals aged roughly 6 to 95. The table lists this clonotype with a few counts. The antigen is not known. A second PCR, run for roughly 7 to 12 cycles, used a sample-barcoded 5' primer plus a J-beta primer mix. Every sample gave at least 2.5 million paired-end reads containing CDR3. A single record per CDR3 protein comes from TCRdb applying MiXCR to the 5' RACE reads. The sample contains about 1,500,000 distinct CDR3 sequences, 42% of which appear only once. This CDR3 region has 15 residues. Germline values: CDR1 MGHRA, CDR2 YSYEKL. V lost 3 bases to trimming and J lost 0 bases; unmatched junction nucleotides: 3.

Sample: blood. The clonotype comes from a woman aged 18-29 years in good health. This rearrangement joins TRBV4-1 to TRBJ2-7; 9 bases match TRBD2. The CDR3 DNA reads as TGCGCCAGCAGCCAGTATAGCGGGGGCTCCTACGAGCAGTACTTC. This sequence encodes CASSQYSGGSYEQYF.